This T cell receptor beta chain was obtained from a study of blood T cell repertoires in COVID-19. Background on the study: Acute and convalescent COVID-19 specimens originated in the United States, Italy and Spain. PBMCs, B-cell-depleted T cells, or T cells were the source of the cDNA or gDNA that made up the material.

Original methodology: For nucleated cells, counts were estimated from reference gene primer amplification. TCRdb's copy holds only in-frame clones and misses some; the assay was immunoSEQ multiplex PCR. The DNA gave D and trimming, while V, J and clone size come from that table. Altogether 300,000 to 400,000 clones are present, about nine tenths being singletons, with the ten largest covering under 3%. The CDR3 has 17 amino acids. While infection was still active, Seattle patients were enrolled and then followed longitudinally. The receptor was derived from a woman in her twenties or thirties with COVID-19, enrolled during active disease. Sample: peripheral blood. The V call is TRBV21-1, the J call TRBJ1-1; the D segment call TRBD1 is taken from the table without a DNA check. TRBV21-1 constitutes a pseudogene. CDR3 sequence reads: CASSKAQDRAKSTEAFF. DNA for the CDR3: TGTGCCAGCAGCAAAGCCCAGGACAGGGCTAAAAGCACTGAAGCTTTCTTT.